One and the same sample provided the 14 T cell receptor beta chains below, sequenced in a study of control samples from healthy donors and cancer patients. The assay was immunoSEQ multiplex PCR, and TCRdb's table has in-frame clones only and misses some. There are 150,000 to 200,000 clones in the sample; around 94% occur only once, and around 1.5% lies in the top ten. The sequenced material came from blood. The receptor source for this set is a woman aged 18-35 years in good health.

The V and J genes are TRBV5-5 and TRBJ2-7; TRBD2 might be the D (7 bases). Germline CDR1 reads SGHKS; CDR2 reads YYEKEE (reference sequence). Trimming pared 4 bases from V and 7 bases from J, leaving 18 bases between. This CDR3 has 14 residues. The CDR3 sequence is CASSVKGGPLEQYF. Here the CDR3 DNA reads TGTGCCAGCAGCGTAAAGGGGGGGCCCCTGGAGCAGTACTTC. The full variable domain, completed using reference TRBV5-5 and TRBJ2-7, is DAGVTQSPTHLIKTRGQQVTLRCSPISGHKSVSWYQQVLGQGPQFIFQYYEKEERGRGNFPDRFSARQFPNYSSELNVNALLLGDSALYLCASSVKGGPLEQYFGPGTRLTVT.

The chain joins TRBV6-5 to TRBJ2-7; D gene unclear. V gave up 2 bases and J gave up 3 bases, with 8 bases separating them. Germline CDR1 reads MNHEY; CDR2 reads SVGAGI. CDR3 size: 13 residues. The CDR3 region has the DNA TGTGCCAGCAGTTACGGGCCTAACTACGAGCAGTACTTC. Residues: CASSYGPNYEQYF.

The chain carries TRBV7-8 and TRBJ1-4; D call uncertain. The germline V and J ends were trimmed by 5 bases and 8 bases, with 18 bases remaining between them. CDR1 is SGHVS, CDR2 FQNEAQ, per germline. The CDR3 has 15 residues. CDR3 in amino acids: CASSVFGGAEEKLFF. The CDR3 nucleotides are TGTGCCAGCAGCGTTTTCGGAGGAGCGGAAGAAAAACTGTTTTTT. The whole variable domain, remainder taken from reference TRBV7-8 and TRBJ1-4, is GAGVSQSPRYKVAKRGQDVALRCDPISGHVSLFWYQQALGQGPEFLTYFQNEAQLDKSGLPSDRFFAERPEGSVSTLKIQRTQQEDSAVYLCASSVFGGAEEKLFFGSGTQLSVL.

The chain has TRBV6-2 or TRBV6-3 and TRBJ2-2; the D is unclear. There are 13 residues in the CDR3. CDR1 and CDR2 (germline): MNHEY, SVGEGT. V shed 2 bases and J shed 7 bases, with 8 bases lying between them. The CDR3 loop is CASSYGFVGELFF. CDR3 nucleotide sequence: TGTGCCAGCAGTTACGGATTTGTCGGGGAGCTGTTTTTT.

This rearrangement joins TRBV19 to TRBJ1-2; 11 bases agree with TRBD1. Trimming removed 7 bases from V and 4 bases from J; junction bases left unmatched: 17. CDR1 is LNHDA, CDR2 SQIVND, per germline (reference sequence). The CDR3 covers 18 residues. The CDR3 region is CASTDRIRGQGVVYGYTF. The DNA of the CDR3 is TGTGCCAGTACCGATCGGATTCGGGGACAGGGGGTGGTCTATGGCTACACCTTC. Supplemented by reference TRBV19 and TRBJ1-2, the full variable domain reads DGGITQSPKYLFRKEGQNVTLSCEQNLNHDAMYWYRQDPGQGLRLIYYSQIVNDFQKGDIAEGYSVSREKKESFPLTVTSAQKNPTAFYLCASTDRIRGQGVVYGYTFGSGTRLTVV.

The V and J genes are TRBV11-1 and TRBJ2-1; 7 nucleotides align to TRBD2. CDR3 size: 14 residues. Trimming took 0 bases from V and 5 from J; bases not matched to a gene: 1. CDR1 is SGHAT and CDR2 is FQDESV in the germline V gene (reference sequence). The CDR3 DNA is TGTGCCAGCAGCTTAGCTGGGGGGGACAATGAGCAGTTCTTC. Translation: CASSLAGGDNEQFF.

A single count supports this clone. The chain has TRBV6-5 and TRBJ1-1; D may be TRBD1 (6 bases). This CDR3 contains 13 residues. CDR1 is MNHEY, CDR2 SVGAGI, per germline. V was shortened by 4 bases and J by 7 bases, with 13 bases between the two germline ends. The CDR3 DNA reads TGTGCCAGCAGTTTACGGGGGCCTTTTGAAGCTTTCTTT. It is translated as CASSLRGPFEAFF.

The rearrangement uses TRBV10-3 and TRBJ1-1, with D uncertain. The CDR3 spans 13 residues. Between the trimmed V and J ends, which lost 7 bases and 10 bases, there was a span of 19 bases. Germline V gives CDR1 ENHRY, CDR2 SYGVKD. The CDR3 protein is CAITTDGVRVAFF. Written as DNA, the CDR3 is TGTGCCATCACCACGGACGGGGTACGGGTAGCTTTCTTT.

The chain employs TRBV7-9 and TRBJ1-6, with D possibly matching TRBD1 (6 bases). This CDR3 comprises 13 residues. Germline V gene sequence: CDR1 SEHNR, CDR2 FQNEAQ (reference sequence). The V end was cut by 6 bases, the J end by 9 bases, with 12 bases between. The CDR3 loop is CASSQGLGSPLHF. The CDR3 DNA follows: TGTGCCAGCAGTCAGGGGTTGGGTTCACCCCTCCACTTT.

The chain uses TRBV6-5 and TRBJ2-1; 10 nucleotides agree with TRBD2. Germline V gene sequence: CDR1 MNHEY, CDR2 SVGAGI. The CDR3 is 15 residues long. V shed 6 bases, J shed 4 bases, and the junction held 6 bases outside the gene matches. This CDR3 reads CASSSSGGAYNEQFF. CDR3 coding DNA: TGTGCCAGCAGCTCAAGCGGGGGGGCTTACAATGAGCAGTTCTTC.

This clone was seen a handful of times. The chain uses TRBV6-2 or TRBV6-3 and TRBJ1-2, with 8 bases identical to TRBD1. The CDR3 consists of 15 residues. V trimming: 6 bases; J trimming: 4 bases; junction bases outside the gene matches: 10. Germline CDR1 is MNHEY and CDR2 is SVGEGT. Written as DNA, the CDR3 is TGTGCCAGCAGCCGGTCGGACAGGGAACCCTATGGCTACACCTTC. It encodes CASSRSDREPYGYTF.

Here the CDR3 DNA reads TGTGCCAGCAGGCGACAGGGGTGGGGCTACACCTTC. Translating gives CASRRQGWGYTF. The V call is TRBV2, the J call TRBJ1-2; the match to TRBD1 covers 8 bases. Germline values: CDR1 SNHLY, CDR2 FYNNEI. There are 12 residues in the CDR3. Unmatched junction bases numbered 5, after V lost 6 bases and J lost 8 bases.

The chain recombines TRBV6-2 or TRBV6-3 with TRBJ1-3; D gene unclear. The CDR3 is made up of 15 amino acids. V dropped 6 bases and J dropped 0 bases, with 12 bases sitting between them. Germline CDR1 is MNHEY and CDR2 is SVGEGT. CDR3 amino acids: CASSRDGASGNTIYF. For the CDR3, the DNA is TGTGCCAGCAGCCGAGACGGAGCCTCTGGAAACACCATATATTTT.

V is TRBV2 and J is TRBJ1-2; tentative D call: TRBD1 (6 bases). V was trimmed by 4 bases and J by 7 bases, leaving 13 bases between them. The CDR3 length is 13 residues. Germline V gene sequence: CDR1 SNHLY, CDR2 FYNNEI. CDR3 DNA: TGTGCCAGCAGTGGAGACACAGGGATTGGCTACACCTTC. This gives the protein CASSGDTGIGYTF.